Below, 18 T cell receptor beta chains from the same sample are listed, as sequenced in a study of cytomegalovirus exposure and HLA in healthy donors. Primers for the PCR totalled 60 Vbeta and 13 Jbeta. TCRdb's copy holds only in-frame clones and misses some; the assay was immunoSEQ multiplex PCR. The sample lists around 140,000 clones, about 81% seen once, with about 7.5% in the top ten. Sequenced: PBMCs. All receptors derive from a woman between 50 and 59 years old in good health and CMV-seropositive.

The J gene is TRBJ2-3, the V gene TRBV4-2; 8 bases agree with TRBD2. The CDR3 has 16 residues. Trimming removed 4 bases from V and 0 bases from J; junction bases left unmatched: 6. The germline V gene encodes CDR1 LGHNA and CDR2 YNFKEQ. CDR3 bases: TGTGCCAGCAGCCGAAAACTAGCGGCCAGCACAGATACGCAGTATTTT. Encoded protein: CASSRKLAASTDTQYF.

A few counts support this clone. The chain recombines TRBV2 with TRBJ2-3; D perhaps matches TRBD2 (6 bases). Trimming left V 5 bases short and J 3 bases short, with 24 bases between. CDR3 length equals 18 residues. Germline-derived CDR1 and CDR2 are SNHLY and FYNNEI. Written as DNA, the CDR3 is TGTGCCAGCAGTAGGGGTCCTGGGGGGAGCACTGGTACAGATACGCAGTATTTT. Amino acids: CASSRGPGGSTGTDTQYF.

V is TRBV4-1 and J is TRBJ1-2; D is ambiguous. The CDR3 runs 17 residues. Germline values: CDR1 MGHRA, CDR2 YSYEKL. Trimming cost V 3 bases and J 0 bases, with 17 bases left between them. DNA of the CDR3: TGCGCCAGCAGCCACCTCCCCCGAGGAAGAGCTAACTATGGCTACACCTTC. Amino acid sequence: CASSHLPRGRANYGYTF.

V and J are TRBV14 and TRBJ2-5; D ambiguous. Germline values: CDR1 SGHDN, CDR2 FVKESK. Trimming left V 3 bases short and J 5 bases short, with 10 bases between. This CDR3 is 13 amino acids long. CDR3 sequence (DNA): TGTGCCAGCAGCCAGTTGGGCCGGGAGACCCAGTACTTC. Translation gives CASSQLGRETQYF. Complete variable domain (other parts from reference TRBV14 and TRBJ2-5): EAGVTQFPSHSVIEKGQTVTLRCDPISGHDNLYWYRRVMGKEIKFLLHFVKESKQDESGMPNNRFLAERTGGTYSTLKVQPAELEDSGVYFCASSQLGRETQYFGPGTRLLVL.

The table lists this clone with a count of one. V gene TRBV28 combines with J gene TRBJ1-2, with D unresolved. Trimming took 3 bases from V and 0 from J, leaving 8 bases between them. Looked up from germline, CDR1 is MDHEN and CDR2 is SYDVKM. The CDR3 runs 14 residues. CDR3 loop: CASSFLGSNYGYTF. The CDR3 DNA sequence: TGTGCCAGCAGTTTCCTAGGATCTAACTATGGCTACACCTTC.

The rearrangement uses TRBV7-2 and TRBJ1-4, with D possibly being TRBD1 (6 bases). V was trimmed by 5 bases and J by 0 bases, leaving 10 bases between them. The CDR3 extends over 15 amino acids. CDR1 and CDR2 from the germline V gene are SGHTA and FQGNSA. The CDR3 region has the DNA TGTGCCAGCAGCCCGGGACAAGCAACTAATGAAAAACTGTTTTTT. Translated, it gives CASSPGQATNEKLFF. The full variable domain, in which reference TRBV7-2 and TRBJ1-4 provide the parts outside the CDR3, is GAGVSQSPSNKVTEKGKDVELRCDPISGHTALYWYRQSLGQGLEFLIYFQGNSAPDKSGLPSDRFSAERTGGSVSTLTIQRTQQEDSAVYLCASSPGQATNEKLFFGSGTQLSVL.

This clone was recorded a few times. The rearrangement joins TRBV18 to TRBJ2-1, with D perhaps TRBD2 (5 bases). Germline V gene lookup returns CDR1 KGHSH and CDR2 LQKENI. V dropped 0 bases and J dropped 8 bases, with 8 bases sitting between them. This CDR3 has 13 amino acids. The CDR3 DNA sequence: TGTGCCAGCTCACCACCGGGAGCTCATGAGCAGTTCTTC. Translation gives CASSPPGAHEQFF.

The rearrangement links TRBV4-3 to TRBJ1-2; 9 bases are shared with TRBD1. V lost 0 bases to trimming and J lost 1 base; unmatched junction nucleotides: 3. Germline loops: CDR1 LGHNA, CDR2 YSLEER. The CDR3 loop spans 16 amino acids. DNA of the CDR3: TGCGCCAGCAGCCAAGATCCGGGACAGGGTAACTATGGCTACACCTTC. Translation: CASSQDPGQGNYGYTF.

The genes are TRBV5-1 and TRBJ1-2; D is perhaps TRBD1 (6 bases). Trimming took 4 bases from V and 3 from J, leaving 16 bases between them. The CDR3 is 15 amino acids. Germline V gene sequence: CDR1 SGHRS, CDR2 YFSETQ. Here the CDR3 reads CASSPDSPGYYGYTF. CDR3 DNA: TGCGCCAGCAGCCCGGACAGTCCTGGCTACTATGGCTACACCTTC.

The chain has TRBV18 and TRBJ2-1; 15 nucleotides align to TRBD2. Germline lookup yields CDR1 KGHSH and CDR2 LQKENI. The CDR3 spans 14 residues. Trimming removed 6 bases from V and 9 bases from J; junction bases left unmatched: 3. CDR3: CASSGTSGGSEQFF. Written as DNA, the CDR3 is TGTGCCAGCTCCGGGACTAGCGGGGGGTCTGAGCAGTTCTTC.

As regards this clone: Germline is not matched at one junction end, which may reflect a read error. This sample also contains other DNA sequences that code for the same CDR3. V gene TRBV30 combines with J gene TRBJ2-7, with no clear D. This CDR3 has 10 amino acids. Germline loops: CDR1 GTSNPN, CDR2 SVGIG (reference sequence). This CDR3 is CAFDSGEQYF. The CDR3 nucleotides are TGCGCCTTCGACTCCGGCGAGCAGTACTTC.

The rearrangement joins TRBV7-6 to TRBJ1-2, with D tentatively TRBD1 (5 bases). Trimming cost V 5 bases and J 5 bases, with 15 bases left between them. This CDR3 contains 14 residues. Per germline, CDR1 SGHVS and CDR2 FNYEAQ. CDR3 nucleotide sequence: TGTGCCAGCAGCCCCCGTAACGGGGGGTATGGCTACACCTTC. It specifies CASSPRNGGYGYTF.

The V gene is TRBV7-9, the J gene TRBJ1-6; 7 bases align to TRBD1. In germline, CDR1 is SEHNR, CDR2 FQNEAQ (reference sequence). V shed 4 bases, J shed 0 bases, and the junction held 6 bases outside the gene matches. The CDR3 spans 17 residues. CDR3 DNA sequence: TGTGCCAGCAGCTACCTTTGGGACAGCTCCTATAATTCACCCCTCCACTTT. It specifies CASSYLWDSSYNSPLHF.

The J gene is TRBJ1-2, the V gene TRBV6-5; D is perhaps TRBD1 (5 bases). CDR3 length equals 14 residues. The germline V gene encodes CDR1 MNHEY and CDR2 SVGAGI. V lost 8 bases, J lost 7 bases, and 20 bases lay in between. CDR3 bases: TGTGCCAGCTTCCCCACGTGGGGGGTAATTGGCTACACCTTC. Protein sequence: CASFPTWGVIGYTF.

The chain recombines TRBV28 with TRBJ1-3; D uncertain. The germline CDR1 and CDR2 sequences are MDHEN and SYDVKM. Trimming took off 3 bases at V and 7 bases at J, with 10 bases between the two ends. The CDR3 is made up of 13 amino acids. Here the CDR3 DNA reads TGTGCCAGCAGTTTCGAGGCAGCCAACACCATATATTTT. Translation: CASSFEAANTIYF.

V is TRBV5-1 and J is TRBJ2-3, with 7 bases fitting TRBD1. Germline CDR1 is SGHRS and CDR2 is YFSETQ. With V trimmed by 0 bases and J by 6 bases, 7 bases remained unmatched. This CDR3 spans 15 amino acids. CDR3 in DNA: TGCGCCAGCAGCTTGGAGGGGGCAGGGGAGGATACGCAGTATTTT. It is translated as CASSLEGAGEDTQYF.

V is TRBV5-6 and J is TRBJ1-5; 8 bases match TRBD1. The CDR3 extends over 16 amino acids. The V segment lost 0 bases and the J segment 6 bases; nucleotides outside the gene matches: 8. Germline V gene lookup returns CDR1 SGHDT and CDR2 YYEEEE. This CDR3 is CASSLGGQGRGQPQHF. For the CDR3, the DNA is TGTGCCAGCAGCTTGGGAGGACAGGGCCGCGGTCAGCCCCAGCATTTT.

CDR3 loop: CASSLDNLYGYTF. CDR3 DNA: TGTGCCAGCAGCTTGGACAATCTGTATGGCTACACCTTC. The chain employs TRBV5-4 and TRBJ1-2, with unresolved D. V was cut by 0 bases and J by 5 bases, with 8 bases left in between. The CDR3 covers 13 residues. Germline CDR1 SGHNT, CDR2 YYREEE (reference sequence).